This TCR beta chain was documented in a study of blood T cell repertoires in COVID-19. Participants' reported clinical history set cohort assignment. The data were produced by immunoSEQ multiplex PCR, yet TCRdb's version contains in-frame clones alone and is incomplete. The table lists about 400,000 clones, 88% of them singletons, with over 0.9% in the top ten. Germline-derived CDR1 and CDR2 are KGHSH and LQKENI. The CDR3 contains 16 residues. V dropped 4 bases and J dropped 3; count of bases not matched to a gene: 6. The sequenced sample was PBMCs or T cells enriched from blood (not recorded which). The TCR was taken from a woman aged 25-40 years with acute COVID-19. This chain joins TRBV18 and TRBJ2-7, with 13 positions matching TRBD2. The CDR3 coding sequence is TGTGCCAGCTCACGGCCCGGGACTAGCGGGGTCTACGAGCAGTACTTC. The encoded protein is CASSRPGTSGVYEQYF.